This T cell receptor beta chain is from a study of T cell repertoires in cytomegalovirus infection. Study overall: Matching HLA type, along with CMV infection, was indicated by public TCR beta signatures.

Each CDR3 protein is one row after TCRdb ran MiXCR on the reads. The data contain around 530,000 distinct CDR3 sequences, approximately 17% of them singletons. Study-wide findings and caveats: CMV-specific TCR beta clonotypes restricted by HLA-C were the ones dominating the ex vivo response.

The table lists this clonotype with many counts. Its antigen is unknown. The CDR3 loop spans 15 amino acids. V lost 5 bases and J lost 7; bases outside the gene matches: 7. Per the germline V gene, CDR1 is SGHAT and CDR2 is FQNNGV. This rearrangement joins TRBV11-2 to TRBJ2-1, with 11 positions matching TRBD1. Material: CD8+ T cells from PBMCs. This receptor was obtained from a human donor in good health (CMV status not recorded). Some clones in this sample may be carry-over from other donors' samples. The CDR3 region has the DNA TGTGCCAGCAGCCCTGGACAGGGGGCAAGGAATGAGCAGTTCTTC. Protein product: CASSPGQGARNEQFF.